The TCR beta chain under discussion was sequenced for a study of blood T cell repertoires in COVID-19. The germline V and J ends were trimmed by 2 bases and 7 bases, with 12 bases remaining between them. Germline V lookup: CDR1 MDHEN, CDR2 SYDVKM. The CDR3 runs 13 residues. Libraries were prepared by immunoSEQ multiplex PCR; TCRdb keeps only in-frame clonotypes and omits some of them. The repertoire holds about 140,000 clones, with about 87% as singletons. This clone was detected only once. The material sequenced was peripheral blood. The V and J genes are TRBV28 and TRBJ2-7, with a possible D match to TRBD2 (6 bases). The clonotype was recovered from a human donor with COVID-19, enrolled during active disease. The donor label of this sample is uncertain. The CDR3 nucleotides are TGTGCCAGCAGTTTACCGGGAGTGTTTGAGCAGTACTTC. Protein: CASSLPGVFEQYF.